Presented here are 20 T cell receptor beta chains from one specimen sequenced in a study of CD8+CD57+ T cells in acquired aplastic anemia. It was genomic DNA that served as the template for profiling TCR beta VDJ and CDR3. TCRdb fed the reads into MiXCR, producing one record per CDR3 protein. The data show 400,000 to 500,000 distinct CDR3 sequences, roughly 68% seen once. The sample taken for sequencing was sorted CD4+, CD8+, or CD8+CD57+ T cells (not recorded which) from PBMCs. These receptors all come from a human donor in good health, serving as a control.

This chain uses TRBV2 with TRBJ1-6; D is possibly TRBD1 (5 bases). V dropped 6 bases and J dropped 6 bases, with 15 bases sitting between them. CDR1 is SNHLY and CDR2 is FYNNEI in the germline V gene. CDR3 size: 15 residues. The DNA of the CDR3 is TGTGCCAGCAGCGCTACCGACAGTACTAATTCACCCCTCCACTTT. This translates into CASSATDSTNSPLHF.

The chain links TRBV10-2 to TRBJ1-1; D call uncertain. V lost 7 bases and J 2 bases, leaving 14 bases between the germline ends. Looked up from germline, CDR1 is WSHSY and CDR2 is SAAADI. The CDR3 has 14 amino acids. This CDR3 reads CASIDEVGNTEAFF. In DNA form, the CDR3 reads TGCGCCAGCATTGACGAGGTGGGAAACACTGAAGCTTTCTTT.

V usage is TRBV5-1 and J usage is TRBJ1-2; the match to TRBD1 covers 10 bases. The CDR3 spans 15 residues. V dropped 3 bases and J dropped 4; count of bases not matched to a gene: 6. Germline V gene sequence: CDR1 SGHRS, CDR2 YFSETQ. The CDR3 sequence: CASSWDRGSSYGYTF. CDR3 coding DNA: TGCGCCAGCAGCTGGGACAGGGGTTCGAGCTATGGCTACACCTTC.

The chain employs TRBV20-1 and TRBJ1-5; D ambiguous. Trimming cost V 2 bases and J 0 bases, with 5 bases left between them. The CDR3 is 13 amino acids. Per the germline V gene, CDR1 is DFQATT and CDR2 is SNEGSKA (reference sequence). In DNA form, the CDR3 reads TGCAGTGCTAGACAGAGTAGCAATCAGCCCCAGCATTTT. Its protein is CSARQSSNQPQHF.

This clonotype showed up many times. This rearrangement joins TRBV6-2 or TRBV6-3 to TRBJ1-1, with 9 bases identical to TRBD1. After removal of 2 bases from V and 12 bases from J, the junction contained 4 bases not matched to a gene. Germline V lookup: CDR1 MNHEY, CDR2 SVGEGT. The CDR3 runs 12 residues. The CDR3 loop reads CASSYPGQGTFF. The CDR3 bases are TGTGCCAGCAGTTACCCGGGACAGGGAACTTTCTTT.

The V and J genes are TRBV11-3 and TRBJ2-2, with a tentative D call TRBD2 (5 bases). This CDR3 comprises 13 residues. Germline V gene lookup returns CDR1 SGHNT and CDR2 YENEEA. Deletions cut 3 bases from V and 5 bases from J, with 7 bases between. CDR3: CASSFGMTGELFF. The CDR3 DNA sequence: TGTGCCAGCAGCTTCGGGATGACCGGGGAGCTGTTTTTT.

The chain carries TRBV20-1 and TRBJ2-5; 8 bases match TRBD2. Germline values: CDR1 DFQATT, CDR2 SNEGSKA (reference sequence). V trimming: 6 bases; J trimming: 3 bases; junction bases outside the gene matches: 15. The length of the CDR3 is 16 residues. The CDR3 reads CSARTGRGDAKETQYF. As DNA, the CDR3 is TGCAGTGCCAGAACGGGGCGGGGGGATGCAAAAGAGACCCAGTACTTC.

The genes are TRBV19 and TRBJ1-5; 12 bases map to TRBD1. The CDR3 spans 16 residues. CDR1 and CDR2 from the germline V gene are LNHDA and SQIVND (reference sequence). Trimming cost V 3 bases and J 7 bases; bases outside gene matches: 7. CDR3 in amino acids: CASSIPGQGAKQPQHF. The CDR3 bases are TGTGCCAGTAGTATTCCGGGACAGGGGGCTAAACAGCCCCAGCATTTT.

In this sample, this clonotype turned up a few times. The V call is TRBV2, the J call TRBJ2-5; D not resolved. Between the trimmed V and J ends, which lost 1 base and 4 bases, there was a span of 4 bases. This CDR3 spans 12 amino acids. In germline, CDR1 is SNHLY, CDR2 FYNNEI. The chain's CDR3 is CASSEGGETQYF. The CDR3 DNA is TGTGCCAGCAGTGAAGGAGGAGAGACCCAGTACTTC.

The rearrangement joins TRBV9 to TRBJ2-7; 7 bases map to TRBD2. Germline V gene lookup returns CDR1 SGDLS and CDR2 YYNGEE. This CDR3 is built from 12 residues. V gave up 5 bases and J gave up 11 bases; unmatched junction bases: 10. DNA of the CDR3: TGTGCCAGCAGTTTTAGCGGGTACGGGAAGTACTTC. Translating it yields CASSFSGYGKYF.

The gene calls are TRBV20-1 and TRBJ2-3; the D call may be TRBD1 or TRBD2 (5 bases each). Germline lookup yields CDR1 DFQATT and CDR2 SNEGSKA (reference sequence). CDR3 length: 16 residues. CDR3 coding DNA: TGCAGCGCAAGCGGCACTACCGGGGCAATGACAGATACGCAGTATTTT. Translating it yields CSASGTTGAMTDTQYF.

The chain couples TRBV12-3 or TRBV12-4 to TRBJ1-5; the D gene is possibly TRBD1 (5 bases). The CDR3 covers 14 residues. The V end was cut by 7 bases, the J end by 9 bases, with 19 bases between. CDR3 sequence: CASIIGGGTRPQHF. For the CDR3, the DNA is TGTGCCAGCATAATTGGAGGCGGGACCCGGCCCCAGCATTTT.

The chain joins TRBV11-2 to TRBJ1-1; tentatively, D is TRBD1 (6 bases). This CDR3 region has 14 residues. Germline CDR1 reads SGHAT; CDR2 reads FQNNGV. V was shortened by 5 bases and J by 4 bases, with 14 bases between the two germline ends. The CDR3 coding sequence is TGTGCCAGCAGCCCGCCGGAGGGGGTCACTGAAGCTTTCTTT. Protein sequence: CASSPPEGVTEAFF.

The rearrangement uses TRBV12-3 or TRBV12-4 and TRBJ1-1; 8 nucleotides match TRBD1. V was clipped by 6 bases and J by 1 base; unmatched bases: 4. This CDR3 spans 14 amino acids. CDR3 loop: CASRTGTGNTEAFF. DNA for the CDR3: TGTGCCAGCAGGACTGGGACAGGGAACACTGAAGCTTTCTTT.

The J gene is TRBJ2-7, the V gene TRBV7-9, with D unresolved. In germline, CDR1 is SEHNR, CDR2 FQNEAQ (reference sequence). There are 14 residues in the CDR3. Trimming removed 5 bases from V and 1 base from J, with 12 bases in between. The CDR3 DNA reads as TGTGCCAGCAGCCTTAGGCTGGGGTCCTACGAGCAGTACTTC. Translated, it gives CASSLRLGSYEQYF.

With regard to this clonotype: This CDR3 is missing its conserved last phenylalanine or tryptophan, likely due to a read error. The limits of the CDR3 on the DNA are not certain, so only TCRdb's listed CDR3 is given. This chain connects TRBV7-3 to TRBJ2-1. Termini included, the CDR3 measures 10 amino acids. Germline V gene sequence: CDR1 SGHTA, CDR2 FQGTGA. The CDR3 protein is CASSLPDRLT.

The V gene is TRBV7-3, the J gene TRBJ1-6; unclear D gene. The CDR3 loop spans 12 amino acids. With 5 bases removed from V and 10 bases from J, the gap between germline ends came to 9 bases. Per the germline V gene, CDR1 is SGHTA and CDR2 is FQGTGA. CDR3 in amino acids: CASSRYTSPLHF. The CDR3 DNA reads TGTGCCAGCAGCCGATATACATCACCCCTCCACTTT.

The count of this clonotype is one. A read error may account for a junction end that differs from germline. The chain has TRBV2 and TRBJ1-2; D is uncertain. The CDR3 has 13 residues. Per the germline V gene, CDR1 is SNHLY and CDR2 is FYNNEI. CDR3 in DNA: TGTGCCAGCAGCTTGAACGGTCCGGGTACCCAGAATTTT. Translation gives CASSLNGPGTQNF.

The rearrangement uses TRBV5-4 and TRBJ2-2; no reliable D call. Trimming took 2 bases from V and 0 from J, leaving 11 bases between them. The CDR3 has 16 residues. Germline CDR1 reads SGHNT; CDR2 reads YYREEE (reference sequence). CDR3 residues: CASSFNGPSNTGELFF. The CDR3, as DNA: TGTGCCAGCAGCTTTAATGGGCCTTCGAACACCGGGGAGCTGTTTTTT.

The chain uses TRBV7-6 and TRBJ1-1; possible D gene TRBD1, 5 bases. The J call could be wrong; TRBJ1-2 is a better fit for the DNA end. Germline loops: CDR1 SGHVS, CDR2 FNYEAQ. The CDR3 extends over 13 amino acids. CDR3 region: CASSLDSTGDYTF. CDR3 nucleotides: TGTGCCAGCAGCTTAGACAGCACAGGTGACTACACCTTC.